This is a list of T cell receptor beta chains from one sample in a study of blood T cell repertoires in COVID-19. Sequenced by immunoSEQ multiplex PCR; TCRdb stores in-frame clones only, minus some. This sample yields about 230,000 clones, of which under 90% are seen a single time; under 14% belongs to the top ten. Sequenced material: peripheral blood. These TCRs come from a man aged 45-60 years with COVID-19, enrolled during active disease. Both conserved end residues are trimmed from each CDR3. Clone size is given for some rows only: seen once, a few or many times, or a class if the clone is expanded.

few TRBV5-1 ASRGLAGGNTGELF
. TRBV6-4 ASSKTTNTEAF
. TRBV11-2 ASSLDLPSDSYQPQH
. TRBV7-8 ASSLGWGRTEAF
. TRBV13 ASSPTGLGRSGANVLT
. TRBV7-9 APGDGANVLT
once TRBV7-3 ASQRGQDTGELF
. TRBV25-1 ASTKTGAGEQY
. TRBV18 ASSLGQAPYGYT
. TRBV15 ATSRVQVQNQPQH
. TRBV3-1/TRBV3-2 ASSQGGREADTQY
. TRBV11-1 ASSFAGGTDTQY
. TRBV4-1 ASSQGKGRYGYT
few TRBV5-6 ASSLDHLGDTEAF
. TRBV19 ASSMDPAGIHTGELF
. TRBV7-9 ASSLAGTGGNTIY
. TRBV4-3 ASSQEGAPTSTF
. TRBV3-1/TRBV3-2 ASTGPGLAYNEQF
few TRBV10-2 ASRETQERNQPQH
. TRBV27 ASSRGLAGVNEQF
. TRBV27 ASSSGQGALKQY
few TRBV28 ASTMRQGGFGYT
. TRBV6-5 ASSPQENYGYT
once TRBV19 ASSIPQGVSYNEQF
. TRBV18 ASSPAISGEQF
. TRBV27 ASSTGVRQPQH
. TRBV24-1 ATSVPGLAGGPTDTQY
. TRBV6-5 ASIDGTRAYYEQY
. TRBV24-1 ATSDPTAGHNQPQH
. TRBV28 ASSPTGRGGYSNQPQH
. TRBV5-1 ASSRTGQGNTGELF
. TRBV5-6 ASSLGTVTQPQH
once TRBV20-1 SASRGTEAF
few TRBV7-2 ASSLRADFFIGEQF
few TRBV15 ATSRAAGNSPLH
once TRBV7-9 ASSLGVGGAQPQH
. TRBV19 ASSQGQGRAGYT
. TRBV18 ASSPLSGTGYGYT
. TRBV27 ASSLDFASGNTIY
. TRBV2 ASSERGQFRGPQH
. TRBV7-2 ASSRRLAGGLDEQY
. TRBV18 ASSPPGLADEQF
. TRBV7-9 ASSPRGSDGEQY
. TRBV18 ASSPSDAYSGNTIY
. TRBV19 ASSPTGGNQPQH
few TRBV5-1 ASSLRSGDRITYEQY
. TRBV11-2 ASSQKDYLNTQY
. TRBV11-2 ASSLPGAKNGYT
. TRBV24-1 ATSDPAQGSDEQY
once TRBV7-3 ASSPQGEFGYT
. TRBV19 ASSTLAGLNGGELF